This T cell receptor beta chain was found in a study of CD8 T cells in Susac syndrome. After extraction with the RNeasy kit, about 0.5 to 1 ug of the RNA was reverse transcribed using random hexamers. TCRdb passed the immunoSEQ multiplex PCR reads through MiXCR, listing each CDR3 protein once. The top ten hold about 0.1% of the sample, which has under 200,000 distinct CDR3 sequences, about 94% seen once. Germline CDR1 is SGHRS and CDR2 is YFSETQ. The V end lost 1 base, the J end lost 8 bases, and 18 bases lay between the germline ends. The CDR3 has 16 residues. CD8+ and CD4+ blood T cells underwent TCR beta sequencing. TEMRA cells were FACS-enriched and CD8+ and CD4+ T cells negatively isolated.

What was sequenced was CD4+ T cells from PBMCs. This TCR was sampled from a human donor in good health. The chain uses TRBV5-1 and TRBJ1-4; D remains unclear. The CDR3: CASSLLSSGFGEKLFF. The CDR3 region has the DNA TGCGCCAGCAGCTTGCTTAGTTCCGGGTTCGGGGAAAAACTGTTTTTT.